These T cell receptor beta chains were read from a single sample in a study of blood T cell repertoires in COVID-19. Repertoires were generated with immunoSEQ multiplex PCR, while TCRdb's copy carries only in-frame clones and drops some. The table lists roughly 380,000 clones, 81% of them singletons. Input material: peripheral blood. The receptors stem from a human donor with acute or convalescent COVID-19. The donor label of this sample is uncertain. Each CDR3 is given with its conserved first and last residue. D genes are given only for firm matches. A row's size may be missing; if present it is once, few, many or a size class.

clone_size,v_call,d_call,j_call,cdr3_aa,cdr3_nt
.,TRBV30,.,TRBJ1-2,CAWSATGHGYTF,TGTGCCTGGAGTGCGACAGGACATGGCTACACCTTC
.,TRBV27,TRBD2,TRBJ2-1,CASSPRLAGGQYNEQFF,TGTGCCAGCAGTCCGCGACTAGCGGGGGGGCAATACAATGAGCAGTTCTTC
.,TRBV27,TRBD2,TRBJ2-2,CASSFYPSGGNTGELFF,TGTGCCAGCAGTTTTTATCCTAGCGGGGGGAACACCGGGGAGCTGTTTTTT
.,TRBV6-2/TRBV6-3,.,TRBJ1-1,CASSSTHRNTEAFF,TGTGCCAGCAGTTCCACACACAGAAACACTGAAGCTTTCTTT
.,TRBV7-6,TRBD2,TRBJ2-1,CASSPRDPGLAGELYNEQFF,TGTGCCAGCAGCCCCCGGGACCCCGGACTAGCGGGAGAACTCTACAATGAGCAGTTCTTC
.,TRBV2,TRBD1,TRBJ2-7,CASNFLPGQGKGEQYF,TGTGCCAGCAATTTTCTGCCGGGACAGGGGAAGGGCGAGCAGTACTTC
.,TRBV24-1,TRBD1,TRBJ2-5,CATSDPRTGHETQYF,TGTGCCACCAGTGACCCCCGGACAGGGCATGAGACCCAGTACTTC
.,TRBV12-3/TRBV12-4,.,TRBJ2-3,CASSRGNTDTQYF,TGTGCCAGCAGTCGGGGGAACACAGATACGCAGTATTTT
.,TRBV7-2,TRBD2,TRBJ2-1,CASSPGTSHIYNEQFF,TGTGCCAGCAGCCCCGGGACTAGCCACATCTACAATGAGCAGTTCTTC
.,TRBV5-5,TRBD1,TRBJ1-5,CASSPDRVYQPQHF,TGTGCCAGCAGCCCGGACAGGGTTTATCAGCCCCAGCATTTT
.,TRBV4-1,.,TRBJ1-5,CASSQITGLSNQPQHF,TGCGCCAGCAGTCAAATCACAGGCCTTTCTAATCAGCCCCAGCATTTT
.,TRBV27,.,TRBJ2-1,CASSLQARSISSYNEQFF,TGTGCCAGCAGTTTACAGGCACGTTCAATTAGCTCCTACAATGAGCAGTTCTTC
.,TRBV7-8,.,TRBJ2-5,CASSLDRRETQYF,TGTGCCAGCAGTTTGGACCGGAGGGAGACCCAGTACTTC
.,TRBV2,TRBD1,TRBJ1-4,CASSARGVGQGRANEKLFF,TGTGCCAGCAGCGCTCGAGGGGTGGGACAGGGGAGAGCTAATGAAAAACTGTTTTTT
.,TRBV14,TRBD2,TRBJ2-1,CASSQERASGVIAGKFF,TGTGCCAGCAGCCAAGAGAGGGCTAGCGGGGTAATCGCCGGGAAGTTCTTC
.,TRBV5-5,TRBD1,TRBJ1-2,CASSLLGQVISYGYTF,TGTGCCAGCAGCTTGTTGGGACAGGTTATTTCCTATGGCTACACCTTC
.,TRBV6-5,TRBD2,TRBJ2-1,CASRPSGGANNEQFF,TGTGCCAGCAGACCTAGCGGGGGGGCCAACAATGAGCAGTTCTTC
.,TRBV14,.,TRBJ1-1,CASSQGPGGAANTEAFF,TGTGCCAGCAGCCAGGGACCGGGGGGCGCGGCGAACACTGAAGCTTTCTTT
.,TRBV7-9,.,TRBJ2-1,CASSPGLDWFNEQFF,TGTGCCAGCAGCCCGGGACTGGATTGGTTCAATGAGCAGTTCTTC
once,TRBV5-5,.,TRBJ1-6,CASSLFWGLSSYNSPLHF,TGTGCCAGCAGCTTGTTCTGGGGGCTTAGCTCCTATAATTCACCCCTCCACTTT
.,TRBV5-1,.,TRBJ2-1,CASSLNREQFF,TGCGCCAGCAGCTTGAACCGGGAGCAGTTCTTC
.,TRBV5-5,.,TRBJ2-2,CASSLYIYTGELFF,TGTGCCAGCAGCTTGTACATCTACACCGGGGAGCTGTTTTTT
.,TRBV29-1,TRBD2,TRBJ2-1,CSVVYSGRGNNEQFF,TGCAGCGTTGTCTATAGCGGGAGGGGGAACAATGAGCAGTTCTTC
.,TRBV6-1,TRBD2,TRBJ2-1,CASSDNLAGRHNEQFF,TGTGCCAGCAGTGACAATCTAGCGGGGCGGCACAATGAGCAGTTCTTC
.,TRBV2,TRBD1,TRBJ1-2,CASTRGLGYGYTF,TGTGCCAGCACCAGGGGGCTCGGCTATGGCTACACCTTC
.,TRBV14,.,TRBJ1-1,CASSQDFRNTEAFF,TGTGCCAGCAGCCAAGATTTCAGAAACACTGAAGCTTTCTTT
.,TRBV2,TRBD1,TRBJ1-2,CASTGQGLGYTF,TGTGCCAGCACTGGACAGGGCTTAGGCTACACCTTC
.,TRBV7-2,.,TRBJ1-2,CASSLRRGIYGYTF,TGTGCCAGCAGCTTACGACGAGGGATCTATGGCTACACCTTC
.,TRBV3-1/TRBV3-2,.,TRBJ2-3,CASSQRAGTPQQYF,TGTGCCAGCAGCCAACGGGCGGGGACCCCACAGCAGTATTTT